This TCR beta chain was found in a study of T cell responses to AZD1222 COVID-19 vaccine. In its sample, this clone ranks as medium-sized. The antigen remains undetermined. General study results and limits: Unmutated variant regions are reportedly targeted by nearly half of spike-specific TCRs. Donors in the cohort were predominantly white British and more often female, and clonal diversity was possibly underestimated. At baseline, just five to seven AZD1222 recipients tested seropositive.

This table comes from immunoSEQ multiplex PCR, and its TCRdb copy is limited to in-frame clones, with some not included. Among some 150,000 clones listed, about 94% were seen once. The CDR3 consists of 15 residues. Trimming removed 5 bases at V and 0 bases at J, with 12 bases between. CDR1 and CDR2 from the germline V gene are SEHNR and FQNEAQ (reference sequence). The gene calls are TRBV7-9 and TRBJ2-3; no clear D. This specimen consisted of peripheral blood, obtained on day 0 of AZD1222 vaccination. This receptor was taken from an adult in good health. The CDR3 spells CASSQPTDSTDTQYF. As DNA, the CDR3 is TGTGCCAGCAGCCAACCTACTGATAGCACAGATACGCAGTATTTT.